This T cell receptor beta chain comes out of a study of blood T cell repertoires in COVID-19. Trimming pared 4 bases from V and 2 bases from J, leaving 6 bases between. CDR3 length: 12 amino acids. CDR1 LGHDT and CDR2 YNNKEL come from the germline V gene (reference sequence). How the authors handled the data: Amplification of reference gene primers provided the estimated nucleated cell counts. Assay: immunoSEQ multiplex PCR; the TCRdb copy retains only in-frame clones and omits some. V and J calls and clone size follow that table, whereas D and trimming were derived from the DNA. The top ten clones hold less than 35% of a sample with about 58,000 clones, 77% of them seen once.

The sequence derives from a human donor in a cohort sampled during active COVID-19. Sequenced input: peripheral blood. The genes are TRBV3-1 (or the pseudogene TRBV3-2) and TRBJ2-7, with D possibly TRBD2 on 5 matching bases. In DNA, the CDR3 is TGTGCCAGCAGCCCTAGCCCCTACGAGCAGTACTTC. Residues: CASSPSPYEQYF.